This T cell receptor beta chain originates from a study of OX40 agonist ivuxolimab in advanced cancers. Produced via immunoSEQ multiplex PCR; TCRdb's table is partial and in-frame only. The table includes tens of thousands of clones, about nine tenths detected once. The source is an adult with an advanced solid tumor such as melanoma, head and neck, liver or kidney cancer. Sequenced material: CD4+ or CD8+ T cells sorted from blood, taken in a trial of the OX40 agonist ivuxolimab.

CDR3 coding DNA: TGTGCCTGGGCCCGGGACAGGGACACTGAAGCTTTCTTT. It specifies CAWARDRDTEAFF. The chain joins TRBV30 to TRBJ1-1; 9 positions match TRBD1. Germline V gene lookup returns CDR1 GTSNPN and CDR2 SVGIG (reference sequence). Trimming removed 5 bases from V and 3 bases from J; junction bases left unmatched: 4. There are 13 residues in the CDR3.